This TCR beta chain was obtained from a study of Ad26.COV2.S vaccination and SARS-CoV-2 variants. Looking at the study overall: The donor participated in the COV1001 trial, in its Ad26.COV2.S arm. The authors gave Ad26.COV2.S intramuscularly, either once or twice 56 days apart.

Regarding the study as a whole: Spike-specific responses of CD8+ and CD4+ T cells were reported to display substantial breadth after vaccination. Placebo recipients had lower spike-specific TCR breadth than vaccine recipients.

In regard to this clone: Antigen: not known.

The treatment denotes: roughly 20 received Ad26.COV2.S at low or high dose, single or two shots; 5 received placebo; per-sample allocation not given. Following the first vaccine or placebo injection, samples were taken on day 63. The germline CDR1 and CDR2 sequences are SGHDN and FVKESK. V was clipped by 3 bases and J by 0 bases, with 6 bases between them. The CDR3 has 14 amino acids. Measured with immunoSEQ multiplex PCR; TCRdb has only the in-frame clones, and not every one. Among 300,000 to 400,000 clones, roughly 87% were seen once, and the ten largest hold roughly 3.1%. The input for sequencing was peripheral blood, taken in a trial of Ad26.COV2.S vaccine versus placebo. This chain connects TRBV14 to TRBJ2-1; D unclear. This clonotype was obtained from a person between 18 and 65 years old who received the Ad26.COV2.S COVID-19 vaccine or a placebo. The chain's CDR3 is CASSQRSSYNEQFF. The DNA of the CDR3 is TGTGCCAGCAGCCAGAGAAGCTCCTACAATGAGCAGTTCTTC. Complete variable domain (other parts from reference TRBV14 and TRBJ2-1): EAGVTQFPSHSVIEKGQTVTLRCDPISGHDNLYWYRRVMGKEIKFLLHFVKESKQDESGMPNNRFLAERTGGTYSTLKVQPAELEDSGVYFCASSQRSSYNEQFFGPGTRLTVL.